The 10 T cell receptor beta chains below were found in one sample sequenced in a study of blood T cell repertoires in COVID-19. The assay was immunoSEQ multiplex PCR, and TCRdb's table has in-frame clones only and misses some. Of some 250,000 clones detected, approximately 91% appear once; the ten largest clones hold about 0.8%. The sequenced material came from peripheral blood. Receptors originate from a woman under 40 with acute or convalescent COVID-19.

This chain connects TRBV11-2 to TRBJ2-7; D remains unclear. With 0 bases removed from V and 2 bases from J, the gap between germline ends came to 11 bases. CDR1 SGHAT and CDR2 FQNNGV come from the germline V gene. The CDR3 runs to 15 residues. The DNA of the CDR3 is TGTGCCAGCAGCTTAGAACCAGGCGAAACCTACGAGCAGTACTTC. Its translation is CASSLEPGETYEQYF.

This chain joins TRBV27 and TRBJ2-5; D might be TRBD2 (5 bases). The V end lost 6 bases, the J end lost 4 bases, and 12 bases lay between the germline ends. CDR1 and CDR2 (germline): MNHEY, SMNVEV (reference sequence). The CDR3 loop spans 13 amino acids. The CDR3: CASRSGLGETQYF. CDR3 coding DNA: TGTGCCAGCAGATCAGGACTGGGAGAGACCCAGTACTTC.

The genes are TRBV7-3 and TRBJ2-1, with 10 bases matching TRBD2. Germline V CDR1 and CDR2: SGHTA, FQGTGA. This CDR3 comprises 16 residues. V lost 5 bases and J lost 10; bases outside the gene matches: 14. CDR3 nucleotides: TGTGCCAGCAGCAGAAGGGAGGCTAGCGGGAGTCGAGAGCAGTTCTTC. Amino acids: CASSRREASGSREQFF.

The chain uses TRBV12-3 or TRBV12-4 and TRBJ1-5; D possibly corresponds to TRBD1 (5 bases). The CDR3 has 13 residues. Trimming pared 4 bases from V and 6 bases from J, leaving 10 bases between. The CDR3 DNA reads as TGTGCCAGCAGTTCAGGGATCGGTCAGCCCCAGCATTTT. This gives the protein CASSSGIGQPQHF.

This sequence joins TRBV27 and TRBJ1-1, with 10 bases that match TRBD1. The germline CDR1 and CDR2 sequences are MNHEY and SMNVEV (reference sequence). The CDR3 runs to 16 residues. With V trimmed by 4 bases and J by 1 base, 6 bases remained unmatched. CDR3 bases: TGTGCCAGCAGTTACGTCAGGACAGGGGGGAACACTGAAGCTTTCTTT. It is translated as CASSYVRTGGNTEAFF.

This clone was seen a few times. This rearrangement joins TRBV19 to TRBJ1-4; D might be TRBD1 (5 bases). This CDR3 has 14 amino acids. Between the trimmed V and J ends, which lost 6 bases and 7 bases, there was a span of 15 bases. The germline V gene encodes CDR1 LNHDA and CDR2 SQIVND (reference sequence). The CDR3 coding sequence is TGTGCCAGTAGGTTCGGGGGTCGAAGTGAAAAACTGTTTTTT. Translated: CASRFGGRSEKLFF. The full variable domain, in which reference TRBV19 and TRBJ1-4 provide the parts outside the CDR3, is DGGITQSPKYLFRKEGQNVTLSCEQNLNHDAMYWYRQDPGQGLRLIYYSQIVNDFQKGDIAEGYSVSREKKESFPLTVTSAQKNPTAFYLCASRFGGRSEKLFFGSGTQLSVL.

The V call is TRBV11-1, the J call TRBJ2-2; 9 bases are a match to TRBD2. Trimming removed 6 bases from V and 5 bases from J; junction bases left unmatched: 10. The CDR3 has 16 amino acids. CDR1 and CDR2 (germline): SGHAT, FQDESV (reference sequence). The CDR3 region is CASRHRLAERTGELFF. The CDR3, as DNA: TGTGCCAGCAGACATAGACTAGCGGAAAGGACCGGGGAGCTGTTTTTT.

This chain joins TRBV19 and TRBJ1-3; D is ambiguous. This CDR3 has 14 amino acids. The germline V gene has CDR1 LNHDA and CDR2 SQIVND (reference sequence). V lost 6 bases and J lost 1, with 10 bases in between. In nucleotides, the CDR3 is TGTGCCAGTAGCAAATCGGGGTCTGGAAACACCATATATTTT. Amino acids: CASSKSGSGNTIYF.

CDR3 nucleotide sequence: TGTGCCAGCAGCTTACTCGGGACTAGCGGGAGATTGAACGAGCAGTACTTC. It yields the protein CASSLLGTSGRLNEQYF. The genes are TRBV7-9 and TRBJ2-7; 14 bases agree with TRBD2. Germline-derived CDR1 and CDR2 are SEHNR and FQNEAQ (reference sequence). J lost 5 bases, V lost 2 bases, and 8 bases had no gene match. The CDR3 runs 17 residues.

This chain links TRBV6-5 with TRBJ1-5; possible D gene TRBD1, 5 bases. Germline CDR1 is MNHEY and CDR2 is SVGAGI. This CDR3 comprises 15 residues. V lost 4 bases and J lost 2, with 12 bases in between. In DNA form, the CDR3 reads TGTGCCAGCAGTTCCAACGGGGGTCGCAATCAGCCCCAGCATTTT. This gives the protein CASSSNGGRNQPQHF.